This entry lists 18 T cell receptor beta chains sequenced from one sample in a study of CD8 T cells in Susac syndrome. Random-hexamer reverse transcription was applied to about 0.5 to 1 ug RNA. One entry per CDR3 protein, called by TCRdb with MiXCR from the immunoSEQ multiplex PCR reads. The sample includes approximately 280,000 distinct CDR3 sequences, about 85% seen only once; the top ten take over 0.1%. The specimen sequenced was CD8+ T cells from PBMCs. The receptor set was obtained from a human donor with multiple sclerosis.

This clonotype was seen only once. J is TRBJ1-4 and V is TRBV5-4, with 11 bases matching TRBD1. The germline V gene has CDR1 SGHNT and CDR2 YYREEE (reference sequence). V trimming: 0 bases; J trimming: 0 bases; junction bases outside the gene matches: 4. This CDR3 is 18 amino acids long. The CDR3: CASSLGPGQGATNEKLFF. CDR3 DNA sequence: TGTGCCAGCAGCTTGGGACCGGGACAGGGGGCAACTAATGAAAAACTGTTTTTT. The full variable domain, in which reference TRBV5-4 and TRBJ1-4 provide the parts outside the CDR3, is ETGVTQSPTHLIKTRGQQVTLRCSSQSGHNTVSWYQQALGQGPQFIFQYYREEENGRGNFPPRFSGLQFPNYSSELNVNALELDDSALYLCASSLGPGQGATNEKLFFGSGTQLSVL.

V and J are TRBV27 and TRBJ2-1; D is unclear. The germline CDR1 and CDR2 sequences are MNHEY and SMNVEV (reference sequence). Between the trimmed V and J ends, which lost 3 bases and 5 bases, there was a span of 11 bases. This CDR3 comprises 14 residues. The chain's CDR3 is CASSFSHWNNEQFF. The CDR3 nucleotides read TGTGCCAGCAGTTTTTCACACTGGAACAATGAGCAGTTCTTC.

CDR3 coding DNA: TGCAGCGTTGAAGGGGACATACGCACAGATACGCAGTATTTT. This codes for CSVEGDIRTDTQYF. V usage is TRBV29-1 and J usage is TRBJ2-3; D perhaps matches TRBD1 (6 bases). Trimming stripped 1 base from V and 1 base from J, with 9 bases between. The CDR3 loop spans 14 amino acids. Germline loops: CDR1 SQVTM, CDR2 ANQGSEA.

This chain uses TRBV9 with TRBJ2-2; D not resolved. Germline CDR1 reads SGDLS; CDR2 reads YYNGEE. This CDR3 spans 17 amino acids. Trimming took off 0 bases at V and 8 bases at J, with 20 bases between the two ends. The CDR3 is CASSVVGSAVVEGELFF. In DNA, the CDR3 is TGTGCCAGCAGCGTAGTAGGCTCGGCCGTAGTAGAAGGGGAGCTGTTTTTT.

The V gene is TRBV19, the J gene TRBJ2-7; D assignment may be TRBD1 or TRBD2 (5 bases each). Germline loops: CDR1 LNHDA, CDR2 SQIVND (reference sequence). This CDR3 is built from 13 residues. V was clipped by 8 bases and J by 2 bases, with 13 bases between them. The CDR3 nucleotides read TGTGCCAGTGGGGACCCGCGGACCTACGAGCAGTACTTC. Amino acid sequence: CASGDPRTYEQYF.

The CDR3 spells CASTLGDRGFQETQYF. CDR3 DNA sequence: TGTGCCAGCACCTTAGGGGACAGGGGATTCCAAGAGACCCAGTACTTC. The chain couples TRBV12-3 or TRBV12-4 to TRBJ2-5; 10 bases are a match to TRBD1. The CDR3 runs to 16 residues. Unmatched junction bases numbered 9, after V lost 7 bases and J lost 1 base.

The chain uses TRBV6-5 and TRBJ2-7, with 12 bases lining up with TRBD2. V lost 2 bases, J lost 2 bases, and 4 bases stayed unmatched. Germline CDR1 and CDR2: MNHEY and SVGAGI. CDR3 length equals 16 residues. CDR3 amino acids: CASSYRLAGGTYEQYF. CDR3 nucleotide sequence: TGTGCCAGCAGTTACCGGCTAGCGGGAGGGACCTACGAGCAGTACTTC.

This clonotype appeared a single time. V is TRBV7-9 and J is TRBJ1-1; D is uncertain. V lost 0 bases to trimming and J lost 1 base, with 9 bases between them. Germline values: CDR1 SEHNR, CDR2 FQNEAQ (reference sequence). The CDR3 spans 15 residues. Written as DNA, the CDR3 is TGTGCCAGCAGCTTAGCAAGGCAGAAGAACACTGAAGCTTTCTTT. This codes for CASSLARQKNTEAFF.

V and J are TRBV7-9 and TRBJ1-2, with D possibly being TRBD1 (6 bases). The germline gives CDR1 SEHNR, CDR2 FQNEAQ (reference sequence). V was shortened by 5 bases and J by 2 bases, with 9 bases between the two germline ends. This CDR3 spans 13 amino acids. The CDR3 region has the DNA TGTGCCAGCAGCGCAGGGGACAACTATGGCTACACCTTC. Translation gives CASSAGDNYGYTF.

The chain carries TRBV2 and TRBJ1-1; D gene unclear. The CDR3 has 14 amino acids. In germline, CDR1 is SNHLY, CDR2 FYNNEI. V shed 3 bases and J shed 2 bases, with 10 bases lying between them. CDR3 bases: TGTGCCAGCAGTGACACAGACTCTAACACTGAAGCTTTCTTT. It encodes CASSDTDSNTEAFF.

The genes are TRBV7-9 and TRBJ2-1; tentatively, D is TRBD2 (7 bases). The germline V gene has CDR1 SEHNR and CDR2 FQNEAQ (reference sequence). The V end was cut by 6 bases, the J end by 8 bases, with 11 bases between. The CDR3 is 12 amino acids. The CDR3 spells CASRMGGHEQFF. The CDR3 nucleotides read TGTGCCAGCAGGATGGGGGGGCATGAGCAGTTCTTC.

The chain couples TRBV10-3 to TRBJ2-1; D is unclear. Trimming removed 2 bases from V and 5 bases from J, with 13 bases in between. This CDR3 is 15 amino acids long. CDR1 is ENHRY, CDR2 SYGVKD, per germline. CDR3 nucleotide sequence: TGTGCCATCAGTGAGATGGTAGCCCCCAACAATGAGCAGTTCTTC. It specifies CAISEMVAPNNEQFF.

The chain joins TRBV12-3 or TRBV12-4 to TRBJ2-7, with D hard to call. This CDR3 is built from 12 residues. V lost 7 bases to trimming and J lost 1 base, with 8 bases between them. The CDR3 sequence is CASTSNSYEQYF. The DNA for the CDR3 is TGTGCCAGCACCAGTAATTCCTACGAGCAGTACTTC.

A remark on this clonotype: The CDR3 carries no conserved terminal phenylalanine or tryptophan, so it likely arises from a read error. V and J are TRBV9 and TRBJ2-1; possible D gene TRBD2, 5 bases. The germline V gene encodes CDR1 SGDLS and CDR2 YYNGEE. Deletions cut 0 bases from V and 2 bases from J, with 6 bases between. This CDR3 comprises 14 residues. CDR3 loop: CASSVEAAYNEQFL. DNA for the CDR3: TGTGCCAGCAGCGTAGAAGCGGCCTACAATGAGCAGTTCCTC.

V and J are TRBV27 and TRBJ1-1, with D hard to call. Between the trimmed V and J ends, which lost 1 base and 7 bases, there was a span of 16 bases. The CDR3 runs 15 residues. Per the germline V gene, CDR1 is MNHEY and CDR2 is SMNVEV (reference sequence). The CDR3 spells CASSLWGRRDSEAFF. As DNA, the CDR3 is TGTGCCAGCAGTTTATGGGGTAGAAGGGATAGTGAAGCTTTCTTT.

This chain links TRBV9 with TRBJ2-3; no clear D. Between the trimmed V and J ends, which lost 3 bases and 2 bases, there was a span of 4 bases. The CDR3 is 12 residues long. Germline V gives CDR1 SGDLS, CDR2 YYNGEE. In nucleotides, the CDR3 is TGTGCCAGCAGCGAGCCCACAGATACGCAGTATTTT. Translation gives CASSEPTDTQYF.

The chain recombines TRBV28 with TRBJ2-5; the match to TRBD1 covers 7 bases. The CDR3 runs 14 residues. The V and J ends lost 7 bases and 4 bases, in that order; junction bases with no gene match: 9. The germline V gene has CDR1 MDHEN and CDR2 SYDVKM. The CDR3 loop is CASKSPGQRETQYF. DNA for the CDR3: TGTGCCAGCAAATCTCCGGGACAGCGAGAGACCCAGTACTTC.

This chain joins TRBV5-8 and TRBJ1-2; D remains ambiguous. Trimming stripped 2 bases from V and 3 bases from J, with 20 bases between. CDR3 size: 17 residues. Germline V gene lookup returns CDR1 SGHTS and CDR2 YDEGEE. The CDR3 is CASSFGVREYKDYGYTF. The CDR3, as DNA: TGTGCCAGCAGCTTTGGAGTGAGAGAATATAAAGACTATGGCTACACCTTC.